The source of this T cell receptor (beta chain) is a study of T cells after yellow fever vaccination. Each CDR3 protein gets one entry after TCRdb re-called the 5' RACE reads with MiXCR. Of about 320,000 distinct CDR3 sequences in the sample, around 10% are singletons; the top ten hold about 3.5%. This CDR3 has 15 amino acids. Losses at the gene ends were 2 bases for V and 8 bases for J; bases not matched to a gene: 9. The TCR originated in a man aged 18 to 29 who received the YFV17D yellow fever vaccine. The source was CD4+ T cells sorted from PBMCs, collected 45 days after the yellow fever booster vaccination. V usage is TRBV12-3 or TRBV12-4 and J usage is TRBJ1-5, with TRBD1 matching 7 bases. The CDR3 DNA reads TGTGCCAGCAGTTTAAGAAGAGGGGGCTTGGAGCCCCAGCATTTT. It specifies CASSLRRGGLEPQHF.